This T cell receptor beta chain appears in the sequencing data of a study of OX40 agonist ivuxolimab in advanced cancers. Notes on the research overall: Ivuxolimab, which targeted the costimulatory receptor OX40 (CD134), was an agonistic, fully human IgG2 monoclonal antibody. Intravenous ivuxolimab was administered to patients every 2 weeks at six dose levels: 0.01, 0.1, 0.3, 1.5, 3 and 10 mg/kg. Of the roughly 53 patients in dose escalation, some 20 had hepatocellular carcinoma, some 15 had melanoma, 9 had renal cell carcinoma and 9 had head and neck cancer. A male proportion of 82.7% and a mean age of approximately 60 years, ranging from roughly 23 to 79, were recorded for the dose-escalation cohort. Prior anti-PD-1, anti-PD-L1 or anti-CTLA-4 therapy was permitted, and about two fifths of dose-escalation patients had received checkpoint inhibitors. Partial responses occurred in three dose-escalation patients, of whom one had hepatocellular carcinoma and two had cutaneous melanoma. Peripheral TCRbeta sequencing was intended to test whether TCR sequence diversity was altered and clonal T-cell expansion was caused by ivuxolimab. The paper covers the monotherapy dose-escalation part of the phase I ivuxolimab trial, which included N ≈ 52 patients. Results and caveats for the whole study, not just this receptor: Low levels of normalized T-cell clonal expansion were also seen in some nonresponding patients. At doses from 0.1 to 3.0 mg/kg, clonal expansion was seen in both CD4+ and CD8+ blood T cells between baseline and week 6. The antigen specificity of the peripheral T cells that underwent clonal expansion was not determined. After ivuxolimab, more expanded clones were found on average in CD8+ T cells than in CD4+ T cells. Partial responders in the 0.1-3.0 mg/kg groups had among the lowest normalized peripheral clonal expansion, especially among CD8+ T cells.

In the case of this clone: This receptor's antigen is unknown. There are no base qualities to consult, and no much larger clone falls within one base.

Patients with a history of autoimmune disease or receiving systemic immunosuppression were excluded from the trial. Peripheral blood for TCR sequencing was drawn from every dose cohort at baseline, at cycle 4 day 1 and at cycle 7 day 1. The samples were taken from a phase I, first-in-human, multicenter, open-label dose-escalation trial of ivuxolimab. The trial enrolled adults with locally advanced or metastatic head and neck squamous cell, hepatocellular, melanoma or renal cell carcinoma. Before TCR sequencing, CD4+ and CD8+ T cells were separately sorted from peripheral blood. For sequencing of the TCRbeta CDR3 region, genomic DNA was extracted from the sorted cells. The immunoSEQ Assay was used to sequence the TCRbeta CDR3 regions. Drawn from immuneACCESS, this table holds only the in-frame rearrangements with V and J called that TCRdb kept. Clones are partly lost; checked studies trace under half to an unresolved V gene and leave the rest unexplained. The sample records some 55,000 clones, roughly 83% of which are singletons. Jointly, the top ten make up 10% to 15% of the sample.

This sample comprised CD4+ or CD8+ T cells sorted from blood, obtained in a trial of the OX40 agonist ivuxolimab. The sequence came from an adult with an advanced solid tumor such as melanoma, head and neck, liver or kidney cancer.

The DNA sequence is TGTGCCAGCAGCGCCGGGACAGGGTTATTCGGGGAGCTGTTTTTT. The encoded protein is CASSAGTGLFGELFF. Recombination linked TRBV7-9 to TRBJ2-2; 9 junctional bases match TRBD1. The CDR3, cysteine through phenylalanine, is 15 amino acids long. Kept here is only the CDR3 DNA, which spans 45 bases and is read in frame from base 1. Reading the germline V gene (reference sequence) gives CDR1 SEHNR and CDR2 FQNEAQ. The germline V end is reduced by 5 bases and the J end by 7 bases; junction bases left unmatched: 8.